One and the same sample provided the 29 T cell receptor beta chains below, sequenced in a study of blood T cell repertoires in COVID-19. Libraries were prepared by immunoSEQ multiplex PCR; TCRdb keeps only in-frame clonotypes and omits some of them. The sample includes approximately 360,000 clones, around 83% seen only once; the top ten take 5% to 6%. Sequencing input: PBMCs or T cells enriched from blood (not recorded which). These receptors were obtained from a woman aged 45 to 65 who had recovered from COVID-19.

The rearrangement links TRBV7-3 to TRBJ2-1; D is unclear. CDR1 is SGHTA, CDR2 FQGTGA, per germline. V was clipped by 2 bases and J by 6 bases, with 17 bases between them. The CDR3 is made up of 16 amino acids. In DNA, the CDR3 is TGTGCCAGCAGCTTATATGCGACATTAACACTCAATGAGCAGTTCTTC. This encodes CASSLYATLTLNEQFF.

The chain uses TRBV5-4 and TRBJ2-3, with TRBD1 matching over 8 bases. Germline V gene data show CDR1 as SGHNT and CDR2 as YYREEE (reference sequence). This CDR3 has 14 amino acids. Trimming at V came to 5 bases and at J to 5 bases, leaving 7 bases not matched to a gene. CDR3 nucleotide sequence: TGTGCCAGCAGGACAGGGGAGCTCGGAGATACGCAGTATTTT. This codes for CASRTGELGDTQYF.

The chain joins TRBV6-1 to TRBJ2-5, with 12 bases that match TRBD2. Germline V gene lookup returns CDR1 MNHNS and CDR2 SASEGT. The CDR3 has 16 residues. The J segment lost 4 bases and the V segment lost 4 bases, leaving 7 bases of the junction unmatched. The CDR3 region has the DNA TGTGCCAGCAGTGGTCTAGCGGGGGGGCTTGGAGAGACCCAGTACTTC. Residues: CASSGLAGGLGETQYF.

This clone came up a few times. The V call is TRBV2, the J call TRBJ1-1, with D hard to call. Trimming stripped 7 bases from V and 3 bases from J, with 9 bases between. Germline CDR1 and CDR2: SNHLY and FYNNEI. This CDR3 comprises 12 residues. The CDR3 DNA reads TGTGCCAGCATCCAGGTTTACACTGAAGCTTTCTTT. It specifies CASIQVYTEAFF. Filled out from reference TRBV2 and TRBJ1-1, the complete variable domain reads EPEVTQTPSHQVTQMGQEVILRCVPISNHLYFYWYRQILGQKVEFLVSFYNNEISEKSEIFDDQFSVERPDGSNFTLKIRSTKLEDSAMYFCASIQVYTEAFFGQGTRLTVV.

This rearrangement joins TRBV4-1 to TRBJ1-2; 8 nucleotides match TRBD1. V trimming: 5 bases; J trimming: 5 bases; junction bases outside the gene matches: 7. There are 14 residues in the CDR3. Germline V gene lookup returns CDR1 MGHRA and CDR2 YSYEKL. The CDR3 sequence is CASSKPGTGYGYTF. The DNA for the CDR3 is TGCGCCAGCAGCAAGCCCGGGACAGGATATGGCTACACCTTC.

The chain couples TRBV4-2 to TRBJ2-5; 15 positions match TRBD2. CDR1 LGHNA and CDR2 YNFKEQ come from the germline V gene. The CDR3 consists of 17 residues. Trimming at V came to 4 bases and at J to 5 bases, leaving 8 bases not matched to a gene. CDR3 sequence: CASSLPGLAGGKETQYF. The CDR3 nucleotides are TGTGCCAGCAGCCTACCAGGACTAGCGGGGGGGAAGGAGACCCAGTACTTC.

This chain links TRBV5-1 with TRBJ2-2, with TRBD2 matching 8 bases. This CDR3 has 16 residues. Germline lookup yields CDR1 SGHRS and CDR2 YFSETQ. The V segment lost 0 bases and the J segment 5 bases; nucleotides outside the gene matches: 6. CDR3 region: CASSLGPSGQTGELFF. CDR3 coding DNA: TGCGCCAGCAGCTTGGGGCCTAGCGGGCAAACCGGGGAGCTGTTTTTT.

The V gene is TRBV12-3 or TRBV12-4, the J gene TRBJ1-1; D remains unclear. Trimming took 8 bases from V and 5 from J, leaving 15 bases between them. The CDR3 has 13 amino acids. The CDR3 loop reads CASGGVSGTEAFF. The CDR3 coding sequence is TGTGCCAGCGGCGGGGTATCGGGGACTGAAGCTTTCTTT.

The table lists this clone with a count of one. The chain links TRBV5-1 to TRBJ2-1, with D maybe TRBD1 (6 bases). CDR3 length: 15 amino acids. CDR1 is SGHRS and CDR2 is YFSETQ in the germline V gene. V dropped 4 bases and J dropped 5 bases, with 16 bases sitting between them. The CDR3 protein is CASSGGQLANNEQFF. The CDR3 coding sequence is TGCGCCAGCAGCGGAGGACAGCTCGCTAACAATGAGCAGTTCTTC. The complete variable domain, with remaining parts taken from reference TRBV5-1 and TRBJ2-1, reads KAGVTQTPRYLIKTRGQQVTLSCSPISGHRSVSWYQQTPGQGLQFLFEYFSETQRNKGNFPGRFSGRQFSNSRSEMNVSTLELGDSALYLCASSGGQLANNEQFFGPGTRLTVL.

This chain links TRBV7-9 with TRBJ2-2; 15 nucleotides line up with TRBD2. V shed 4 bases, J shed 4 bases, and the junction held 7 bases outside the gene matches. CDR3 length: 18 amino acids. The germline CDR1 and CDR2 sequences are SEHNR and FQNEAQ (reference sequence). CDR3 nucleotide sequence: TGTGCCAGCAGCTCCCTGGTGGGACTAGCGGGAGGCACCGGGGAGCTGTTTTTT. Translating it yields CASSSLVGLAGGTGELFF.

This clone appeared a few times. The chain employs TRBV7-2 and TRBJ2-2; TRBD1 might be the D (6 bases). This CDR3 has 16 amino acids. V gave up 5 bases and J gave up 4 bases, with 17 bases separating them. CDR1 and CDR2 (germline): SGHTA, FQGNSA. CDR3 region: CASSVPGTTITGELFF. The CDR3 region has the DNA TGTGCCAGCAGCGTCCCCGGGACAACTATCACCGGGGAGCTGTTTTTT.

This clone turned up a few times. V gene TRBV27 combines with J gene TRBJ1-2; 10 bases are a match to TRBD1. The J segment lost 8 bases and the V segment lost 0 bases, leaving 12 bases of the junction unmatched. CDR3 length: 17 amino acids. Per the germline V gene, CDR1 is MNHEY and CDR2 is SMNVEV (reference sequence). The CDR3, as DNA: TGTGCCAGCAGTTTATCGGGGTCCGGACAGGGGGTATCGGGCTACACCTTC. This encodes CASSLSGSGQGVSGYTF.

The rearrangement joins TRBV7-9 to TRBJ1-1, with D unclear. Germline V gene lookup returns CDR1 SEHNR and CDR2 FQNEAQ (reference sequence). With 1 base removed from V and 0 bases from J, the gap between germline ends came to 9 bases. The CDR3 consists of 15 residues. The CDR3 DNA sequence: TGTGCCAGCAGCTTAGTGTTGGGCATGAACACTGAAGCTTTCTTT. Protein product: CASSLVLGMNTEAFF.

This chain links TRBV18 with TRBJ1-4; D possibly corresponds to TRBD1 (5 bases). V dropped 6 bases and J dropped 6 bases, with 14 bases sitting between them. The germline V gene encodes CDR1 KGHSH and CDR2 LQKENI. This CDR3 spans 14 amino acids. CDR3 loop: CASSSRVADEKLFF. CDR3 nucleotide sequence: TGTGCCAGCTCGTCCAGGGTAGCAGATGAAAAACTGTTTTTT.

DNA for the CDR3: TGTGCCAGCAGCTTAGATGGGGGGTGGAACACTGAAGCTTTCTTT. Protein: CASSLDGGWNTEAFF. This rearrangement joins TRBV7-8 to TRBJ1-1, with D tentatively TRBD1 (5 bases). The CDR3 is made up of 15 amino acids. Germline values: CDR1 SGHVS, CDR2 FQNEAQ. Trimming left V 1 base short and J 1 base short, with 10 bases between. The whole variable domain, remainder taken from reference TRBV7-8 and TRBJ1-1, is GAGVSQSPRYKVAKRGQDVALRCDPISGHVSLFWYQQALGQGPEFLTYFQNEAQLDKSGLPSDRFFAERPEGSVSTLKIQRTQQEDSAVYLCASSLDGGWNTEAFFGQGTRLTVV.

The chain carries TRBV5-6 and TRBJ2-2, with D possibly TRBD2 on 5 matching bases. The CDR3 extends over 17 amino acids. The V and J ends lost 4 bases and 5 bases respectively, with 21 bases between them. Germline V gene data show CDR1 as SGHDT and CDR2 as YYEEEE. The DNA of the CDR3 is TGTGCCAGCAGCCCCCTAGTACGGGGTCCGGGGACCGGGGAGCTGTTTTTT. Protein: CASSPLVRGPGTGELFF. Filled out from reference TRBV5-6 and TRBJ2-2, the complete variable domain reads DAGVTQSPTHLIKTRGQQVTLRCSPKSGHDTVSWYQQALGQGPQFIFQYYEEEERQRGNFPDRFSGHQFPNYSSELNVNALLLGDSALYLCASSPLVRGPGTGELFFGEGSRLTVL.

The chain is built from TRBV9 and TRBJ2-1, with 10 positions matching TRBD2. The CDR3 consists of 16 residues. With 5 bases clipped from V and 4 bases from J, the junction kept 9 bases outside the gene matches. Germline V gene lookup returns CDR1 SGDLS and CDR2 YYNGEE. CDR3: CASSETSGPRYNEQFF. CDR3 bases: TGTGCCAGCAGTGAGACTAGCGGGCCTAGGTACAATGAGCAGTTCTTC.

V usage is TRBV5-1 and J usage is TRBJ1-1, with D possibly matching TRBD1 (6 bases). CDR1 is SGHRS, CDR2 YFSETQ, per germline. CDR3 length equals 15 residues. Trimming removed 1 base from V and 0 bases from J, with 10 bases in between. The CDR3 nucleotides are TGCGCCAGCAGCTTGAACACAGGGTTGAACACTGAAGCTTTCTTT. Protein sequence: CASSLNTGLNTEAFF.

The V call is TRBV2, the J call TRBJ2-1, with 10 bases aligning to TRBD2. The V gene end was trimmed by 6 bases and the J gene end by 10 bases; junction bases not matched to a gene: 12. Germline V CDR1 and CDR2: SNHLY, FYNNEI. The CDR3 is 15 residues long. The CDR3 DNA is TGTGCCAGCAGAGAAATAAGCGGGAGGGCTCACGAGCAGTTCTTC. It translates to CASREISGRAHEQFF.

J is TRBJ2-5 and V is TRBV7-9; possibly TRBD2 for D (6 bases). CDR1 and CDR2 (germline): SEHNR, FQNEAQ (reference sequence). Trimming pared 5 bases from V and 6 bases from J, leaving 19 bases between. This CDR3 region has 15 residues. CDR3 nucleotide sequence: TGTGCCAGCAGCGGTATCGGGAGCGACGCCCAGACCCAGTACTTC. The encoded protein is CASSGIGSDAQTQYF.

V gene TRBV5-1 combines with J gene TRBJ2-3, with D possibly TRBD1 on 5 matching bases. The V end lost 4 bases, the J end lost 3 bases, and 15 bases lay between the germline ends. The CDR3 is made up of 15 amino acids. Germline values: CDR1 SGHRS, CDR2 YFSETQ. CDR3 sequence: CASSPPQGGTDTQYF. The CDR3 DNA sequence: TGCGCCAGCAGCCCCCCGCAGGGTGGGACAGATACGCAGTATTTT.

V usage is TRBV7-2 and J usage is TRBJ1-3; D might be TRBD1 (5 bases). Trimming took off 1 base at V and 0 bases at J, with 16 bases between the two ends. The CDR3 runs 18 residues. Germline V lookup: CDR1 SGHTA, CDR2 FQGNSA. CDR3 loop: CASSLDGARPPSGNTIYF. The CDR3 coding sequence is TGTGCCAGCAGCTTAGATGGGGCCCGACCTCCCTCTGGAAACACCATATATTTT. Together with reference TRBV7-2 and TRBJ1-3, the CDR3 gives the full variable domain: GAGVSQSPSNKVTEKGKDVELRCDPISGHTALYWYRQSLGQGLEFLIYFQGNSAPDKSGLPSDRFSAERTGGSVSTLTIQRTQQEDSAVYLCASSLDGARPPSGNTIYFGEGSWLTVV.

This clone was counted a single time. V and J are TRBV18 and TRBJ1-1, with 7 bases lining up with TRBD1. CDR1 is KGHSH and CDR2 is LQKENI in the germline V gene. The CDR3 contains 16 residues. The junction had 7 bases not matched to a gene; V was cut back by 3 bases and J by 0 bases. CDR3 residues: CASSPSVGGMNTEAFF. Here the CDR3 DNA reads TGTGCCAGCTCACCTTCTGTAGGGGGCATGAACACTGAAGCTTTCTTT.

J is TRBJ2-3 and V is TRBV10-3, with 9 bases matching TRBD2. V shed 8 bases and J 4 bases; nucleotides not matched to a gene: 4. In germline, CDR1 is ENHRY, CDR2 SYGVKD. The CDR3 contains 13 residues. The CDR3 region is CAIAGGPADTQYF. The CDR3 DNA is TGTGCCATCGCGGGGGGGCCAGCAGATACGCAGTATTTT.

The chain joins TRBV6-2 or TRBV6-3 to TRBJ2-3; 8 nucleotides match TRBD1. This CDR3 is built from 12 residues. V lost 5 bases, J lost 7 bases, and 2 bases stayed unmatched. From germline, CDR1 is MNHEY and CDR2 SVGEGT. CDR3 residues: CASSQGANTQYF. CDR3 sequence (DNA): TGTGCCAGCAGTCAGGGGGCAAATACGCAGTATTTT.

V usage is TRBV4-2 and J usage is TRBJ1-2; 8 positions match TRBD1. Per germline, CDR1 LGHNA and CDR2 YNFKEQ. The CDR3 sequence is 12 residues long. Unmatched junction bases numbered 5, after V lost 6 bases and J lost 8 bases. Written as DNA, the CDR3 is TGTGCCAGCAGGCAGGGGGCTGGCGGCTACACCTTC. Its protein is CASRQGAGGYTF.

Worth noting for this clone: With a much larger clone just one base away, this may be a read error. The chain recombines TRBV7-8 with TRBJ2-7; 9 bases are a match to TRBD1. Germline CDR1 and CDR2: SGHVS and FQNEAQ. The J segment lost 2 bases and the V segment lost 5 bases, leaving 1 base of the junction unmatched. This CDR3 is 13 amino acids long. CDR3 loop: CASSRQGAYEQYF. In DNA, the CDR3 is TGTGCCAGCAGCCGACAGGGGGCCTACGAGCAGTACTTC.

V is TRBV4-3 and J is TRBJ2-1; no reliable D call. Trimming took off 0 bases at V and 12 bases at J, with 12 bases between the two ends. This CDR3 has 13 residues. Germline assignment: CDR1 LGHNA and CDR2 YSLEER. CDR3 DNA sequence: TGCGCCAGCAGCCAAGACGCGGCCAAGACGCAGTTCTTC. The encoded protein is CASSQDAAKTQFF.

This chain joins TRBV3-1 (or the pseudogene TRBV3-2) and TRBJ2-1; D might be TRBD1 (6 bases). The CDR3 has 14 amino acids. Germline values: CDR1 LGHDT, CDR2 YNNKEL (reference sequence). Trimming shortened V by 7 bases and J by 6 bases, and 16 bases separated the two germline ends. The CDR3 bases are TGTGCCAGCACCCTCGCAGGGGTTGGCAATGAGCAGTTCTTC. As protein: CASTLAGVGNEQFF.